This T cell receptor beta chain was observed in a study of CD8+CD57+ T cells in acquired aplastic anemia. The template for TCR beta VDJ and CDR3 sequence profiling was genomic DNA. TCRdb redid the calling of the reads with MiXCR, one entry per CDR3 protein. The sample lists a few hundred thousand distinct CDR3 sequences, roughly a third seen once, with roughly 0.89% in the top ten. J lost 4 bases, V lost 3 bases, and 12 bases had no gene match. Looked up from germline, CDR1 is KGHSY and CDR2 is FQNENV. There are 16 residues in the CDR3. Before being chosen for sequencing, patients had shown CD8+CD57+ cell expansion by flow cytometry.

The receptor was isolated from a human donor with aplastic anemia. Sample: sorted CD4+, CD8+, or CD8+CD57+ T cells (not recorded which) from PBMCs. The chain combines TRBV16 with TRBJ2-7; 7 bases map to TRBD2. This CDR3 reads CASSHLSGKTAYEQYF. CDR3 sequence (DNA): TGTGCCAGCAGCCACCTCAGCGGGAAGACGGCATACGAGCAGTACTTC. Full variable domain (outside the CDR3, taken from reference TRBV16 and TRBJ2-7): GEEVAQTPKHLVRGEGQKAKLYCAPIKGHSYVFWYQQVLKNEFKFLISFQNENVFDETGMPKERFSAKCLPNSPCSLEIQATKLEDSAVYFCASSHLSGKTAYEQYFGPGTRLTVT.